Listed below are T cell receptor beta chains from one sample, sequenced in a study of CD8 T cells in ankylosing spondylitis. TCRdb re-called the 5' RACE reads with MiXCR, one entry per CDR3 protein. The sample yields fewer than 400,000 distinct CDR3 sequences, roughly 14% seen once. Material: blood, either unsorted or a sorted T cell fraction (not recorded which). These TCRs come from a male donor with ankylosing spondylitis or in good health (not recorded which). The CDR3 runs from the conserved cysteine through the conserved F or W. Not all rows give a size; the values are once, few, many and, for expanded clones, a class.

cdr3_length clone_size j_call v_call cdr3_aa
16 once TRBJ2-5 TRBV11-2 CASSLEPGQASGTQYF
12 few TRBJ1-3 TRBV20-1 CSALDGRNTIYF
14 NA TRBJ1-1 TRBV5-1 CASSERDGGTEAFF
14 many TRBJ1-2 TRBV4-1 CASSQEWQGNGYTF
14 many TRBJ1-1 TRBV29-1 CSVQGVVRGTEAFF
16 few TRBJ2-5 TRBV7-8 CASSARLAGGLETQYF
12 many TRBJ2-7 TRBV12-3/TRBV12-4 CASSYRGGEQYF
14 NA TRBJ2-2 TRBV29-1 CSVGASGNTGELFF
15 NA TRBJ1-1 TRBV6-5 CASSFRTVIRTEAFF
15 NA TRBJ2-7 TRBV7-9 CASSLYGEPHYEQYF
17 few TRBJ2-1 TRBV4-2 CASSQEGYSGKDNEQFF
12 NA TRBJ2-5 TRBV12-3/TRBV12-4 CASSRTIETQYF
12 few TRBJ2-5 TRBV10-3 CAISEGGSTQYF
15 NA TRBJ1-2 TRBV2 CASSLYRDSTYGYTF
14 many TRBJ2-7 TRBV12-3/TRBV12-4 CASSPQGSAYEQYF
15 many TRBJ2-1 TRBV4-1 CASSQVRAAGGEQFF
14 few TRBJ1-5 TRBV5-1 CASSLTGFNQPQHF
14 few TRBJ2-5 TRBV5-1 CASSLRGAQETQYF